This T cell receptor (beta chain) came from a study of cytomegalovirus exposure and HLA in healthy donors. With 60 Vbeta and 13 Jbeta primers, the PCR was carried out. In the original analysis: A follow-up analysis tallied about 80 million unique TCR beta chains, roughly 11 million shared. Libraries were prepared by immunoSEQ multiplex PCR; TCRdb keeps only in-frame clonotypes and omits some of them. Clone size and V and J calls were adopted from that table, with D and trimming inferred from the DNA. The sample consists of 210,000 or so clones, approximately 80% of them appearing once. Comment on this clone: The target antigen is unknown.

Overall study results and limits: The study labeled 164 TCR beta chains cytomegalovirus-associated. Later analysis showed TCR association rates varying by HLA locus, highest for DRB1 and lowest for HLA-C.

CDR1 is SGHDT, CDR2 YYEEEE, per germline. The CDR3 loop spans 14 amino acids. With V trimmed by 4 bases and J by 0 bases, 4 bases remained unmatched. This TCR was recovered from a boy younger than 10 in good health and CMV-seronegative. This rearrangement joins TRBV5-6 to TRBJ2-7, with 7 bases matching TRBD1. The specimen sequenced was PBMCs. The CDR3 DNA reads TGTGCCAGCAGCAGGACAGGCCGCTCCTACGAGCAGTACTTC. Its translation: CASSRTGRSYEQYF.